This T cell receptor beta chain was identified in a study of shared clonotypes between healthy human individuals (dated by TCRdb to 2020 to 2022). Some background on the complete study: The cohort included three men and a couple of women between 18 and 49 years of age. To estimate repertoire size and how much clonotypes are shared between individuals, the study performed deep sequencing of blood TCR repertoires from a few healthy adults. Leukapheresis yielded between about 0.94 and 8.9 billion PBMCs per donor. To increase sequencing depth and limit assay-specific biases, different laboratories used diverse techniques to prepare libraries and sequence TCR repertoires. For each donor, three plates each were used for CD4 naive and CD4 memory, two plates were used for CD8 naive, and one plate was used for CD8 memory. The paper's findings and limits, for the study overall: Compared with non-shared clonotypes, clonotypes shared by all four sorted-subset donors had higher generation probabilities. About 4.5% of naive CD4, 3.5% of naive CD8, about 2.1% of memory CD4, and over 0.35% of memory CD8 clonotypes were shared across several donors. Based on pairwise subsampling, the degree of clonotype sharing among donors was expected to be affected by sequencing depth. The small number of donors limited the genetic and exposure-history diversity represented. Larger estimated clonotype richness was generally found for naive subsets than for memory subsets. Only blood was sampled, and tissue TCR repertoires likely differ from those in blood. Incomplete sequencing was indicated by rarefaction of sorted-subset datasets, despite the large sequencing depth.

For this clone: This receptor's antigen is unknown. No clone much larger than this one lies a single base away; base qualities are absent.

V is clipped by 6 bases and J by 8 bases, and the sequence between their germline boundaries is 22 bases long. The CDR3 has 15 amino acids, counting the end cysteine and phenylalanine. Just CDR3 DNA is preserved here, 45 bases in frame from base 1. As encoded in the germline V gene, CDR1 is MDHEN while CDR2 is SYDVKM. Donors were healthy HIV-negative adults with no recently reported acute infections or vaccinations. Every donor was a Caucasian adult residing in Nashville, Tennessee, USA. CD4+ T cells were enriched by magnetic negative selection, after which naive cells were positively selected on CD45RA and the negative fraction was taken as the memory subset. Blood was obtained by leukapheresis, after which PBMCs were separated by Ficoll-Histopaque density gradient centrifugation and cryopreserved in liquid nitrogen vapor phase. Purity and quantity of every magnetically sorted T cell population were checked by analytical flow cytometry. Genomic DNA was isolated from every sorted fraction and measured by UV absorbance on a Nanodrop 2000c.

Using the deep immunoSEQ assay, TCR CDR3 regions were amplified from genomic DNA by multiplex PCR. For each cell subset, the extracted genomic DNA was distributed evenly across all wells of several immunoSEQ 96-well plates, and each plate served as one replicate. For sorted subsets, roughly 200 ng of genomic DNA, equivalent to around 29,000 T cell genomes, went into each replicate PCR. The purified libraries were quantified using a Qubit 3.0 fluorometer, sized with a Bioanalyzer 2100, and then quantified again using the KAPA Library Quantification kit. A separate single-read 150-cycle Illumina NextSeq 550 flow cell was used to sequence each immunoSEQ 96-well plate. The original methods were these. Because the immunoSEQ output held only junctional sequences and lacked quality scores, the filtering could not match the filtering applied to full-length reads. To assign V/J genes and CDR3, sequences were annotated using PyIR, a Python wrapper for IgBLAST v1.9, with IMGT germline references. Reads with weak V/J assignments (E-value above 1e-6), missing CDR3, stop codons, out-of-frame junctions, or ambiguous translated residues were removed. V3J clonotypes were defined by identical inferred V gene, J gene, and CDR3 amino acid sequence. Percentage overlap between repertoires was computed as shared unique clonotypes divided by the size of the smaller repertoire. Three approaches were used to assess repertoire richness: RTK rarefaction, the Chao1 estimator, and Recon v2.1 estimates of unobserved clonotypes. Generation probabilities were computed with OLGA for all TCRbeta clonotypes obtained by the gDNA method from several donors. As stored in TCRdb, this immuneACCESS dataset retains in-frame rearrangements with V and J assigned. A fraction of the clones does not appear; measured against another copy, unresolved V genes explain less than half of the discrepancy, and the remainder lacks a known reason. The V and J calls and clone size are taken from that table; D and trimming were inferred from the DNA. For this sample the table gives approximately 1.1 million clones, of which more than 75% were detected only once. The top ten hold 0.5% to 0.6% of the sample.

The receptor chain draws on TRBV28 and TRBJ1-2; the D gene is possibly TRBD1, with 6 bases matching. The TCR comes from a young man in good health. Some clones in this sample may be carry-over from other donors' samples. Sequencing input: memory CD4+ T cells from PBMCs. Explained via the paper, the cell subset or site label denotes: CD45RA-negative fraction. The bases are TGTGCCAGCAGACGGCGTCCAGGGGTTGGCGGGGGCTACACCTTC. Its protein is CASRRRPGVGGGYTF.